The clone carrying this TCR beta chain has only a few counts. This sample is part of a study of regulatory T cells in long-lasting Graves disease. Assembly of TCR beta libraries relied on iRepertoire HTBI primers together with Arm-PCR of CDR3 regions. TCRdb reprocessed the multiplex PCR reads with MiXCR, giving one entry per CDR3 protein. The sample has 600,000 to 800,000 distinct CDR3 sequences; 25% to 35% are singletons. The time point: persistent/refractory GD, antithyroid drugs over 5 years with positive TRAb. With RNA extracted from PBMCs as input, the TCR library was made. The CDR3 is 17 amino acids. The germline V and J ends were trimmed by 6 bases and 0 bases, with 18 bases remaining between them.

The source of this sequence is a female donor with Graves disease. This sample comprised peripheral blood mononuclear cells (PBMCs), obtained when the disease was refractory, from a patient treated with antithyroid drugs. V gene TRBV12-3 or TRBV12-4 combines with J gene TRBJ1-3; D is undetermined. CDR3 DNA sequence: TGTGCCAGCAGCAAATACCCGGACGTCCGCTCTGGAAACACCATATATTTT. Its translation: CASSKYPDVRSGNTIYF.